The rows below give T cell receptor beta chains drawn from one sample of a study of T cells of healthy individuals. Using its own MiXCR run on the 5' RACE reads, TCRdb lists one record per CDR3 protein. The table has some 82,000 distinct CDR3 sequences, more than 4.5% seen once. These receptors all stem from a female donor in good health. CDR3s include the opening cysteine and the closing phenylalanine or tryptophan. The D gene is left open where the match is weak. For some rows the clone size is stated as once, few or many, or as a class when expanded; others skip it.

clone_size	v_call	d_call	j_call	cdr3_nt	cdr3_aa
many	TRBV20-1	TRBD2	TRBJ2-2	TGCAGTGCTAGAGATCGTTTGTCAGGGCTAGCGGGAGAAAACACCGGGGAGCTGTTTTTT	CSARDRLSGLAGENTGELFF
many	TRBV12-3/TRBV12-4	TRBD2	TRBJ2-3	TGTGCCAGCAGTTACACTGCGGGAGCGGGGGATACGCAGTATTTT	CASSYTAGAGDTQYF
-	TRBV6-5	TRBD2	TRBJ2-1	TGTGCCAGCAGCCCCCTAGCGGGGCTAACTCTGGAGCAGTTCTTC	CASSPLAGLTLEQFF
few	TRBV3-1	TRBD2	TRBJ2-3	TGTGCCAGCAGCCTTCCTAGCGGGGATACGCAGTATTTT	CASSLPSGDTQYF
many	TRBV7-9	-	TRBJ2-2	TGTGCCAGCTCATACGGGGAGCTGTTTTTT	CASSYGELFF
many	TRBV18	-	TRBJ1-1	TGTGCCAGCTCACCACCGCAGGGAAATGATGAAGCTTTCTTT	CASSPPQGNDEAFF
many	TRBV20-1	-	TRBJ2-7	TGCAGTGCTGACATGACACGCCCGCCCTACGAGCAGTACTTC	CSADMTRPPYEQYF
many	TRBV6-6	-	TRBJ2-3	TGTGCCAGCAGGGGAAAGGCGGATACGCAGTATTTT	CASRGKADTQYF
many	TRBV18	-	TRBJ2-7	TGTGCCAGCTCACCACGGACACAGGTTCGCGAGCAGTACTTC	CASSPRTQVREQYF
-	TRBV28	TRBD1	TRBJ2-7	TGTGCCAGCAGATCCGGGACAGGGGGCAGCTACGAGCAGTACTTC	CASRSGTGGSYEQYF
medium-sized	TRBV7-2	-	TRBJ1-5	TGTGCCAGCAGCTTGGGGCAGTTCCCCGGGCAGCCCCAGCATTTT	CASSLGQFPGQPQHF
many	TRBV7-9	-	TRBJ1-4	TGTGCCAGCAGCTTAAAGGAAAAACTGTTTTTT	CASSLKEKLFF
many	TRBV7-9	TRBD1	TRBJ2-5	TGTGCCAGCAACGCCGGGACAGGGATATGGGAGACCCAGTACTTC	CASNAGTGIWETQYF
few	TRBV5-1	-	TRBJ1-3	TGCGCCAGCAGCCCAGGCTCGGGGCACTCTGGAAACACCATATATTTT	CASSPGSGHSGNTIYF
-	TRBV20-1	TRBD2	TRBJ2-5	TGCAGTGCTTACTCTAGCGGGAGGAGGGAAGAGACCCAGTACTTC	CSAYSSGRREETQYF
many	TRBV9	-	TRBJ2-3	TGTGCCAGCAGCGTCGTCTCTAGCACAGATACGCAGTATTTT	CASSVVSSTDTQYF